The T cell receptor (beta chain) described here comes from a study of OX40 agonist ivuxolimab in advanced cancers. About the study: Three patients got partial responses; one had hepatocellular carcinoma and two had cutaneous melanoma.

This clone was observed a handful of times. Germline V gene lookup returns CDR1 MNHEY and CDR2 SVGAGI. This CDR3 comprises 14 residues. Trimming pared 6 bases from V and 4 bases from J, leaving 15 bases between. TCRdb keeps only in-frame clones here, not all; method: immunoSEQ multiplex PCR. The sample includes 9,500 to 15,000 clones, approximately 62% of them seen just once. The sequenced sample was CD4+ or CD8+ T cells sorted from blood, obtained in a trial of the OX40 agonist ivuxolimab. This chain connects TRBV6-5 to TRBJ1-1; possible D gene TRBD1, 6 bases. The origin of this receptor is an adult with an advanced solid tumor such as melanoma, head and neck, liver or kidney cancer. The chain's CDR3 is CASSPREGGTEAFF. Written as DNA, the CDR3 is TGTGCCAGCAGCCCCAGGGAGGGGGGCACTGAAGCTTTCTTT.